This is a list of T cell receptor beta chains from one sample in a study of OX40 agonist ivuxolimab in advanced cancers. The data were produced by immunoSEQ multiplex PCR, yet TCRdb's version contains in-frame clones alone and is incomplete. The sample holds 65,000 to 80,000 clones, 92% seen once. Sequenced material: CD4+ or CD8+ T cells sorted from blood, taken in a trial of the OX40 agonist ivuxolimab. The receptor set was obtained from an adult with an advanced solid tumor such as melanoma, head and neck, liver or kidney cancer. Each CDR3 is given with its conserved first and last residue. The order of the fields is V gene, J gene, D gene, clone size, CDR3 DNA, CDR3 protein. A D gene is named only where the DNA matches it firmly. Clone sizes are given selectively: once, few, many, or a class where the clone is expanded.

>TRBV6-1|TRBJ2-7|TRBD1|-
TGTGCCAGCAGTTTGGACAGGGTATACGAGCAGTACTTC
CASSLDRVYEQYF
>TRBV27|TRBJ1-2|-|-
TGTGCCAGCAGTTTTCGGCATTCCTATGGCTACACCTTC
CASSFRHSYGYTF
>TRBV7-2|TRBJ2-3|TRBD2|-
TGTGCCAGCAGCCGGACTAGCGGGAGAGTGGCAGATACGCAGTATTTT
CASSRTSGRVADTQYF
>TRBV5-1|TRBJ2-1|TRBD2|-
TGCGCCAGCAGCTTCGGGACTAGCGGGAGATTCTTC
CASSFGTSGRFF
>TRBV2|TRBJ1-1|-|-
TGTGCCAGCAGTGGAGCCCGCACCACTGAAGCTTTCTTT
CASSGARTTEAFF
>TRBV6-1|TRBJ1-2|TRBD1|-
TGTGCCAGCAGCTTCACAGGGGGCGGTGGCTACACCTTC
CASSFTGGGGYTF
>TRBV28|TRBJ1-1|TRBD1|-
TGTGCCAGCAGTTTTCGAGGGACAGGAGCTTTCTTT
CASSFRGTGAFF
>TRBV2|TRBJ2-7|TRBD2|-
TGTGCCAGCAGTCCGGGACTAGCGGGAGCATACGAGCAGTACTTC
CASSPGLAGAYEQYF
>TRBV19|TRBJ2-5|-|-
TGTGCCACCTCTGGGCCGCTACGGGAGACCCAGTACTTC
CATSGPLRETQYF
>TRBV6-1|TRBJ2-1|-|-
TGTGCCAGCAGTGGAGGTGAGGGGTGGAATGAGCAGTTCTTC
CASSGGEGWNEQFF
>TRBV7-8|TRBJ1-3|-|-
TGTGCCAGCAGCTTAGTCGGACAGACTGGAAACACCATATATTTT
CASSLVGQTGNTIYF
>TRBV6-5|TRBJ2-3|-|-
TGTGCCAGCAGTTATGGCGGAGCCCTCACAGATACGCAGTATTTT
CASSYGGALTDTQYF
>TRBV13|TRBJ2-7|TRBD2|-
TGTGCCAGCAGCTTACGGGCGGGAGGGTCGTTCGAGCAGTACTTC
CASSLRAGGSFEQYF
>TRBV6-5|TRBJ1-4|-|-
TGTGCCAGCAGAAACATACGGAATGAAAAACTGTTTTTT
CASRNIRNEKLFF
>TRBV2|TRBJ1-1|-|-
TGTGCCAGCAGTGAATTTAGGACGGCGAACACTGAAGCTTTCTTT
CASSEFRTANTEAFF
>TRBV19|TRBJ2-3|-|-
TGTGCCAGTAGTAGAAGCGGACCCCGGGCAGATACGCAGTATTTT
CASSRSGPRADTQYF
>TRBV6-1|TRBJ2-5|-|once
TGTGCCAGCCAGACCGATAGGTCGAGGCAAGAGACCCAGTACTTC
CASQTDRSRQETQYF
>TRBV7-3|TRBJ2-2|TRBD1|-
TGTGCCAGCAGCCCCCAACCAAGGGGGCTGAACACCGGGGAGCTGTTTTTT
CASSPQPRGLNTGELFF
>TRBV10-3|TRBJ1-1|TRBD1|-
TGTGCCATCAGTGACCTGGGACAGGGTTCCACTGAAGCTTTCTTT
CAISDLGQGSTEAFF
>TRBV7-9|TRBJ1-2|-|-
TGTGCCAGCAGCTTAGGAGGGGCGGATGGCTACACCTTC
CASSLGGADGYTF
>TRBV5-1|TRBJ2-5|-|-
TGCGCCAGCAGCTTGGCTAACGGGCCTAGAGGAGAGACCCAGTACTTC
CASSLANGPRGETQYF
>TRBV19|TRBJ2-5|-|-
TGTGCCAGTAGTATAGCGCCCGCCCCGGGGACCCAGTACTTC
CASSIAPAPGTQYF
>TRBV18|TRBJ1-1|-|-
TGTGCCAGTCAGGGACTGATGAACACTGAAGCTTTCTTT
CASQGLMNTEAFF